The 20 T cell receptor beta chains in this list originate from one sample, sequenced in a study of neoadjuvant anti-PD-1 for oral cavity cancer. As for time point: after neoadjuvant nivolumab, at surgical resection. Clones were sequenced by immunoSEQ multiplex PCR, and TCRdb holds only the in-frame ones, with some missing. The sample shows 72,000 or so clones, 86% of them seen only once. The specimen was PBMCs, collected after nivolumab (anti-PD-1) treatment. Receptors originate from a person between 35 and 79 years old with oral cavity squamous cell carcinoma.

The DNA for the CDR3 is TGTGCCAGCAGCCCCGGGACAGCGAATTCACCCCTCCACTTT. Translated: CASSPGTANSPLHF. The genes are TRBV2 and TRBJ1-6, with 7 bases identical to TRBD1. CDR3 size: 14 residues. The germline V gene encodes CDR1 SNHLY and CDR2 FYNNEI. J gave up 7 bases and V 6 bases, and 6 bases lay outside the gene matches.

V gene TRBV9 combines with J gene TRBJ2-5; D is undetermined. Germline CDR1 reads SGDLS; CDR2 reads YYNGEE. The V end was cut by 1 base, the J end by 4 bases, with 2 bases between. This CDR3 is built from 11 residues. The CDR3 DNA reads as TGTGCCAGCAGCGTAACAGAGACCCAGTACTTC. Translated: CASSVTETQYF. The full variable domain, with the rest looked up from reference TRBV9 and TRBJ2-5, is DSGVTQTPKHLITATGQRVTLRCSPRSGDLSVYWYQQSLDQGLQFLIQYYNGEERAKGNILERFSAQQFPDLHSELNLSSLELGDSALYFCASSVTETQYFGPGTRLLVL.

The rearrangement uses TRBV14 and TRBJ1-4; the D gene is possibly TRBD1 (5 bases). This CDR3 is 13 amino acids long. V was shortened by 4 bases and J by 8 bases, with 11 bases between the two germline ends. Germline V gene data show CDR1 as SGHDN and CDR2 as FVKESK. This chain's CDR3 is CASSPLGEEKLFF. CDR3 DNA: TGTGCCAGCAGCCCATTGGGGGAGGAAAAACTGTTTTTT.

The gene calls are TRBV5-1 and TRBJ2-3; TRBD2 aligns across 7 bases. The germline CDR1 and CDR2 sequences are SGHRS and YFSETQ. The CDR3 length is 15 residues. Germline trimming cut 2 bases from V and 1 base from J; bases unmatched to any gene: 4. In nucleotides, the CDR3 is TGCGCCAGCAGCTTTAAAAGCGGGGGCACAGATACGCAGTATTTT. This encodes CASSFKSGGTDTQYF.

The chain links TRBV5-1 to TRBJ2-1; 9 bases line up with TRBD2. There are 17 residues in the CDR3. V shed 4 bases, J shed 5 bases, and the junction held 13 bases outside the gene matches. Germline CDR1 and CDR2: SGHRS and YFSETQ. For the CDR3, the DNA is TGCGCCAGCAGCCCTAGGGTTGGCGGGGGGGTTAACAATGAGCAGTTCTTC. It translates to CASSPRVGGGVNNEQFF.

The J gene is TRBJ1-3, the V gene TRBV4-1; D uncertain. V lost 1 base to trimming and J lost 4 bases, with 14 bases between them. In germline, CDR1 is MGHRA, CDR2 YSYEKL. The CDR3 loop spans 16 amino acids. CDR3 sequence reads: CASSQVLLMFGNTIYF. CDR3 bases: TGCGCCAGCAGCCAAGTACTACTTATGTTCGGAAACACCATATATTTT.

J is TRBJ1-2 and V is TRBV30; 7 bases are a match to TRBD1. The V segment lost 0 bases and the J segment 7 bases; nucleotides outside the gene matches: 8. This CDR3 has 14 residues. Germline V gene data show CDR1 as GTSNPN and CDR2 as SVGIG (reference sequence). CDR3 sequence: CAWSVSRTGGGYTF. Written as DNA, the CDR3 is TGTGCCTGGAGTGTATCCCGGACAGGTGGTGGCTACACCTTC.

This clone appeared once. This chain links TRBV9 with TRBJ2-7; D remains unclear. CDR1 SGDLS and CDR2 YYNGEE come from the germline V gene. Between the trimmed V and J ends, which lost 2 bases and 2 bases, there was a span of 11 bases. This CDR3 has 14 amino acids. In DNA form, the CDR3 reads TGTGCCAGCAGCGTCGGTCAGGCTGCCTACGAGCAGTACTTC. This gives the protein CASSVGQAAYEQYF. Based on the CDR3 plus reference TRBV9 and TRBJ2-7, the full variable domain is DSGVTQTPKHLITATGQRVTLRCSPRSGDLSVYWYQQSLDQGLQFLIQYYNGEERAKGNILERFSAQQFPDLHSELNLSSLELGDSALYFCASSVGQAAYEQYFGPGTRLTVT.

DNA of the CDR3: TGTGCCAGCAGCCGACGGAGGGCTAGCGGGAGTGCGACCTACAATGAGCAGTTCTTC. Amino acids: CASSRRRASGSATYNEQFF. The chain couples TRBV7-9 to TRBJ2-1; 10 positions agree with TRBD2. The trim removed 5 bases at V and 2 bases at J, leaving 15 bases unmatched. Germline CDR1 SEHNR, CDR2 FQNEAQ (reference sequence). The CDR3 length is 19 residues.

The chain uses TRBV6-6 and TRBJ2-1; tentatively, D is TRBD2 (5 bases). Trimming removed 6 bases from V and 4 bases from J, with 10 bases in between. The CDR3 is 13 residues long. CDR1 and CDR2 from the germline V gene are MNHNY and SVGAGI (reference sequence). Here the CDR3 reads CASSHTSYNEQFF. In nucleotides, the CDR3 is TGTGCCAGCAGCCACACTAGTTACAATGAGCAGTTCTTC.

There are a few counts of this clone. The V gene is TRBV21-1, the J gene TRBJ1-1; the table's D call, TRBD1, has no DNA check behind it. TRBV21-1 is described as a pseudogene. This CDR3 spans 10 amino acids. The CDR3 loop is CASSKGPAFF. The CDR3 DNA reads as TGTGCCAGCAGCAAGGGCCCGGCTTTCTTT.

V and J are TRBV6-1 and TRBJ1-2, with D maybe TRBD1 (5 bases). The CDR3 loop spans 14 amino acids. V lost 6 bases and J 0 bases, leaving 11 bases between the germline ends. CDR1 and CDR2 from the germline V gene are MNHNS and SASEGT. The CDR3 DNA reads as TGTGCCAGCAGACCCCCACAGGCTAACTATGGCTACACCTTC. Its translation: CASRPPQANYGYTF.

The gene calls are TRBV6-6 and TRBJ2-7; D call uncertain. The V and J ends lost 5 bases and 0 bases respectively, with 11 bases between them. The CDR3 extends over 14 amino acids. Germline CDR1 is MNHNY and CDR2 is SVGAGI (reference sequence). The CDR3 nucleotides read TGTGCCAGCAGTGCCCGGCAGAGCTCCTACGAGCAGTACTTC. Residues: CASSARQSSYEQYF.

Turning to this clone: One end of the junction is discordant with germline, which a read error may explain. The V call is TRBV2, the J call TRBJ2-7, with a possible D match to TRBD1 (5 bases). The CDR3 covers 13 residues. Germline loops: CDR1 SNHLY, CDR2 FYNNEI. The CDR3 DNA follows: TGTGCCAGCAATGAAGGACCCAGGGACGAGCAGTACTTC. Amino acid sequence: CASNEGPRDEQYF.

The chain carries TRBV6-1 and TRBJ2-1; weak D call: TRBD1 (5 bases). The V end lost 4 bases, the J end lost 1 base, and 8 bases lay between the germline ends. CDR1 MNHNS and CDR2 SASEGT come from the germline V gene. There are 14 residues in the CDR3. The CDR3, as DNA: TGTGCCAGCAGTGTGACAGTTTCCTACAATGAGCAGTTCTTC. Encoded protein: CASSVTVSYNEQFF.

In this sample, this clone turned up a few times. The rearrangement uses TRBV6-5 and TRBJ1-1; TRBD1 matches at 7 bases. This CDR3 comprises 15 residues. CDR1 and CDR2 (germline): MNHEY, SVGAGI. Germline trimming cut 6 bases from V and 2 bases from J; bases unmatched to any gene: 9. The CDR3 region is CASRPGQRPNTEAFF. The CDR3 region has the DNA TGTGCCAGCAGGCCGGGACAGCGTCCTAACACTGAAGCTTTCTTT.

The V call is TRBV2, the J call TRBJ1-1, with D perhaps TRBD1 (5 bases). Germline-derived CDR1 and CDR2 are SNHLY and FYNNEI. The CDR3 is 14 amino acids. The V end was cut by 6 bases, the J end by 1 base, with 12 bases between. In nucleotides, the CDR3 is TGTGCCAGCAGGAAAGGGACGGAGAACACTGAAGCTTTCTTT. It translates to CASRKGTENTEAFF.

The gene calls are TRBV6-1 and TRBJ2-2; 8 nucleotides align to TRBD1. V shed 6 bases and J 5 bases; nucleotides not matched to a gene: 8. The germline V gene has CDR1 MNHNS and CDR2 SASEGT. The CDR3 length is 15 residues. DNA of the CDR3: TGTGCCAGCAGCATGGGACAGGTTGTTACCGGGGAGCTGTTTTTT. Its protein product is CASSMGQVVTGELFF.

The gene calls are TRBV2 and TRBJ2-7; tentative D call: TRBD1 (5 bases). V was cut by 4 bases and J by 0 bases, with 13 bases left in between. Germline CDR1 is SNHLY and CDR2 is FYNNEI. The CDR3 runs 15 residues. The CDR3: CASSGQSLGSYEQYF. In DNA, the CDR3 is TGTGCCAGCAGTGGACAGAGTTTAGGCTCCTACGAGCAGTACTTC. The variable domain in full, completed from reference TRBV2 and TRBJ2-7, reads EPEVTQTPSHQVTQMGQEVILRCVPISNHLYFYWYRQILGQKVEFLVSFYNNEISEKSEIFDDQFSVERPDGSNFTLKIRSTKLEDSAMYFCASSGQSLGSYEQYFGPGTRLTVT.

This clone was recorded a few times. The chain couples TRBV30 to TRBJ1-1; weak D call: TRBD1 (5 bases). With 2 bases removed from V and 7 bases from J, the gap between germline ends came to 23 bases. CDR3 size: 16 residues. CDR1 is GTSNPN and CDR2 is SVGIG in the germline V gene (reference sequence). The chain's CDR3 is CAWSPVSGSGMVEAFF. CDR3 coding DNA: TGTGCCTGGAGTCCGGTTTCAGGGAGCGGTATGGTTGAAGCTTTCTTT.